These 10 T cell receptor beta chains came from one sample sequenced in a study of blood T cells in healthy people across ages. A second PCR of about 7 to 12 cycles used a sample-barcoded 5' primer and a J-beta primer mix. TCRdb analysed the 5' RACE reads with MiXCR anew, one entry per CDR3 protein. The sample contains some 780,000 distinct CDR3 sequences, just over 55% of which appear only once. The sequenced sample was blood. Receptors originate from a man aged 35 to 55 in good health.

This clonotype was seen more than once but under ten times. The genes are TRBV20-1 and TRBJ2-5; D is uncertain. The CDR3 contains 13 residues. Germline lookup yields CDR1 DFQATT and CDR2 SNEGSKA (reference sequence). V was shortened by 4 bases and J by 5 bases, with 14 bases between the two germline ends. CDR3 nucleotides: TGCAGTGCTACCGGCCTACGGCAGGAGACCCAGTACTTC. This sequence encodes CSATGLRQETQYF.

This clonotype showed up just a few times. The CDR3 nucleotides read TGTGCCAGCAGACCCCTCGGTTCGCGGGAGAGCTACATTCAGTACTTC. Its protein is CASRPLGSRESYIQYF. This chain joins TRBV28 and TRBJ2-4, with 7 bases matching TRBD2. Germline V CDR1 and CDR2: MDHEN, SYDVKM. After removal of 6 bases from V and 8 bases from J, the junction contained 16 bases not matched to a gene. The CDR3 extends over 16 amino acids.

This chain uses TRBV28 with TRBJ1-4, with 9 bases identical to TRBD1. The CDR3 runs to 16 residues. V was clipped by 6 bases and J by 7 bases; unmatched bases: 12. The germline CDR1 and CDR2 sequences are MDHEN and SYDVKM. DNA for the CDR3: TGTGCCAGCAGGCAAGAACAGGGGGCTCAAACTGAAAAACTGTTTTTT. This codes for CASRQEQGAQTEKLFF. The variable domain in full, completed from reference TRBV28 and TRBJ1-4, reads DVKVTQSSRYLVKRTGEKVFLECVQDMDHENMFWYRQDPGLGLRLIYFSYDVKMKEKGDIPEGYSVSREKKERFSLILESASTNQTSMYLCASRQEQGAQTEKLFFGSGTQLSVL.

There are a few counts of this clonotype. The CDR3, as DNA: TGTGCCAGCAGTAAAGGGCGGGAGATGGATACGCAGTATTTT. Translation gives CASSKGREMDTQYF. The V call is TRBV6-5, the J call TRBJ2-3; 7 bases align to TRBD2. The germline V gene has CDR1 MNHEY and CDR2 SVGAGI. The CDR3 has 14 amino acids. J gave up 6 bases and V 5 bases, and 8 bases lay outside the gene matches.

V and J are TRBV4-2 and TRBJ2-1; the D is unclear. V was pared by 1 base and J by 9 bases, with 13 bases between. The V gene's germline CDR1 is LGHNA and CDR2 YNFKEQ. CDR3 length: 14 residues. CDR3: CASSQALQVAEQFF. In DNA form, the CDR3 reads TGTGCCAGCAGCCAAGCGTTGCAGGTCGCTGAGCAGTTCTTC.

This chain joins TRBV20-1 and TRBJ2-4, with TRBD1 matching 9 bases. Germline assignment: CDR1 DFQATT and CDR2 SNEGSKA (reference sequence). CDR3 length equals 16 residues. J lost 1 base, V lost 4 bases, and 8 bases had no gene match. The DNA for the CDR3 is TGCAGTGCTATGTTGAGACAGGGGGTGGCCAAAAACATTCAGTACTTC. Translating gives CSAMLRQGVAKNIQYF.

This rearrangement joins TRBV27 to TRBJ2-1; D gene ambiguous. CDR3 length equals 14 residues. The V end was cut by 3 bases, the J end by 4 bases, with 10 bases between. Germline CDR1 MNHEY, CDR2 SMNVEV (reference sequence). CDR3 sequence (DNA): TGTGCCAGCAGTTTTAGACTGCCTTACAATGAGCAGTTCTTC. Its translation: CASSFRLPYNEQFF.

The rearrangement uses TRBV15 and TRBJ2-5; tentative D call: TRBD1 (7 bases). The CDR3 consists of 13 residues. Germline loops: CDR1 LNHNV, CDR2 YYDKDF (reference sequence). The V end lost 9 bases, the J end lost 4 bases, and 15 bases lay between the germline ends. Written as DNA, the CDR3 is TGTGCCACGGCGGAGGGGGCGGTAGAGACCCAGTACTTC. As protein: CATAEGAVETQYF.

V is TRBV20-1 and J is TRBJ2-1, with 14 bases that match TRBD2. The CDR3 consists of 11 residues. The germline V gene has CDR1 DFQATT and CDR2 SNEGSKA (reference sequence). CDR3 nucleotide sequence: TGCAGAAGACTAGCGGGAGGGCCGAAGTTCTTC. Protein: CRRLAGGPKFF.

J is TRBJ2-7 and V is TRBV12-3 or TRBV12-4; 12 bases map to TRBD2. The CDR3 is 18 residues long. After removal of 5 bases from V and 4 bases from J, the junction contained 15 bases not matched to a gene. Written as DNA, the CDR3 is TGTGCCAGCAGTCCTACCCGGAGACTAGCGGGAGCATGGTACGAGCAGTACTTC. It is translated as CASSPTRRLAGAWYEQYF.